This T cell receptor (beta chain) was identified during a study of blood T cell repertoires in COVID-19. V lost 5 bases and J lost 6, with 19 bases in between. The CDR3 covers 15 residues. Germline V CDR1 and CDR2: LNHNV, YYDKDF (reference sequence). This table comes from immunoSEQ multiplex PCR, and its TCRdb copy is limited to in-frame clones, with some not included. The data hold a few hundred thousand clones, with 70% to 90% observed a single time. The participants were between about 18 and 90 years old and came from about two dozen US areas. No more than 2 weeks before study entry, exposed participants had met a case of COVID-19.

Sample: PBMCs or T cells enriched from blood (not recorded which). The rearrangement joins TRBV15 to TRBJ1-2; perhaps TRBD1 as D (6 bases). This clonotype originated in a woman between 45 and 60 years old who had been exposed to COVID-19. In DNA form, the CDR3 reads TGTGCCACCAGCGGTGCCAGGGGCCCATTCAATGGCTACACCTTC. Translation gives CATSGARGPFNGYTF.